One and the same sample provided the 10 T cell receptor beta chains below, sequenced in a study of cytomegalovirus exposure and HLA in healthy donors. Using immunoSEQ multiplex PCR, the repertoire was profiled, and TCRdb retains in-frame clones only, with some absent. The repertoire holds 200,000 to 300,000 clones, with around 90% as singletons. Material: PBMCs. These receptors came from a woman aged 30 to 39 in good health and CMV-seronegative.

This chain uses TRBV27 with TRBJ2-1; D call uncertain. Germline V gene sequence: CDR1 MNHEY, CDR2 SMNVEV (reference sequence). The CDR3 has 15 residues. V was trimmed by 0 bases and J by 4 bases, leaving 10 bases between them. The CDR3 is CASSLSPGLYNEQFF. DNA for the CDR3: TGTGCCAGCAGTTTATCTCCGGGCTTATACAATGAGCAGTTCTTC.

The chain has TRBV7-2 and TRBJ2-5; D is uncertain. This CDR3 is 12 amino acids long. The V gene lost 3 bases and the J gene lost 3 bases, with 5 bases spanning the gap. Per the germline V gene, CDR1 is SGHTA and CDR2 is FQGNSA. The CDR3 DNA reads TGTGCCAGCAGCTTTGCAAAAGAGACCCAGTACTTC. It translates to CASSFAKETQYF.

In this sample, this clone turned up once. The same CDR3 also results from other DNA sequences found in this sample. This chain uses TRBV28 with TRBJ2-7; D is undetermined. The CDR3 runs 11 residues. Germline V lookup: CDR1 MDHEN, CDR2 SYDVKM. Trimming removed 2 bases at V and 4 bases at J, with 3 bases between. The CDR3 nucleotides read TGTGCCAGCAGTTTAGCGTACGAGCAGTACTTC. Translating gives CASSLAYEQYF.

Here the CDR3 reads CASSQLLGGDLAGGKETQYF. CDR3 DNA: TGCGCCAGCAGCCAATTATTGGGCGGCGATCTAGCGGGAGGGAAAGAGACCCAGTACTTC. The chain has TRBV4-1 and TRBJ2-5; 12 bases are a match to TRBD2. The V segment lost 2 bases and the J segment 3 bases; nucleotides outside the gene matches: 16. The CDR3 is made up of 20 amino acids. Germline V gives CDR1 MGHRA, CDR2 YSYEKL.

This chain's CDR3 is CASSLGLAGGTGELFF. The CDR3 bases are TGTGCCAGCAGCTTGGGACTAGCGGGAGGCACCGGGGAGCTGTTTTTT. The chain couples TRBV7-7 to TRBJ2-2; 15 positions agree with TRBD2. Trimming at V came to 3 bases and at J to 4 bases, leaving 0 bases not matched to a gene. This CDR3 has 16 amino acids. In germline, CDR1 is SSHAT, CDR2 FNYEAQ (reference sequence).

The CDR3 spells CASSVNAGELFF. CDR3 coding DNA: TGTGCCAGCAGCGTTAATGCCGGGGAGCTGTTTTTT. The chain joins TRBV9 to TRBJ2-2; D uncertain. The CDR3 totals 12 residues. The germline gives CDR1 SGDLS, CDR2 YYNGEE. The V end lost 2 bases, the J end lost 6 bases, and 5 bases lay between the germline ends.

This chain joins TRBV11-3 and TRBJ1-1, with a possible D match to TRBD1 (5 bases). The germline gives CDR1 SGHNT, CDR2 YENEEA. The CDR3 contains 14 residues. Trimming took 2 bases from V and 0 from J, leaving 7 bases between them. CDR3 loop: CASSLPGLNTEAFF. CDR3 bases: TGTGCCAGCAGCTTACCAGGGTTGAACACTGAAGCTTTCTTT.

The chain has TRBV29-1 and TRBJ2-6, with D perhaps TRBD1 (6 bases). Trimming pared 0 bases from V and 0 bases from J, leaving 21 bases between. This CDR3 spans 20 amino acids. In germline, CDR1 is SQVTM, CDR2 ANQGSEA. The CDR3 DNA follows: TGCAGCGTTGAAGACCCCCTCCAATTGGGGGCGGGCTCTGGGGCCAACGTCCTGACTTTC. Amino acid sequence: CSVEDPLQLGAGSGANVLTF.

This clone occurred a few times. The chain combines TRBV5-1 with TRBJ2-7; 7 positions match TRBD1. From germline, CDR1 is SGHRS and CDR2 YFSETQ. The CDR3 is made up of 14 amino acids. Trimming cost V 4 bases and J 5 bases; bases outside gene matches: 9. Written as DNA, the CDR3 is TGCGCCAGCAGCAAGGGCGACAGGGTAAACGAGCAGTACTTC. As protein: CASSKGDRVNEQYF.

In DNA form, the CDR3 reads TGTGCCAGCAGTTTCAACGAGCAGTACTTC. This sequence encodes CASSFNEQYF. The rearrangement joins TRBV28 to TRBJ2-7; D gene ambiguous. In germline, CDR1 is MDHEN, CDR2 SYDVKM. The CDR3 covers 10 residues. The V and J ends lost 3 bases and 5 bases respectively, with 2 bases between them.